The 10 T cell receptor beta chains in this list originate from one sample, sequenced in a study of monozygotic twins with inflammatory bowel disease. TCRdb reworked the 5' RACE reads into one entry per CDR3 protein, no DNA. This sample contains 190,000 or so distinct CDR3 sequences. Sequenced sample: blood. The receptors stem from a human donor with ulcerative colitis or Crohn's disease, or a healthy co-twin of an affected twin (not recorded which).

The V and J genes are TRBV28 and TRBJ2-7; absent DNA, TCRdb's TRBD2 call cannot be checked. The CDR3 is 16 amino acids. Germline V gives CDR1 MDHEN, CDR2 SYDVKM. This chain's CDR3 is CASSTEGRVMGLEQYF. Variable domain in full (rest from reference TRBV28 and TRBJ2-7): DVKVTQSSRYLVKRTGEKVFLECVQDMDHENMFWYRQDPGLGLRLIYFSYDVKMKEKGDIPEGYSVSREKKERFSLILESASTNQTSMYLCASSTEGRVMGLEQYFGPGTRLTVT.

The V and J genes are TRBV12-3 or TRBV12-4 and TRBJ1-3; TCRdb gives TRBD1 as the D gene, but with no DNA this cannot be confirmed. CDR3 size: 15 residues. CDR3 sequence: CASSNGQVARNTIYF.

This chain uses TRBV27 with TRBJ1-3; as DNA is missing, the TRBD1 call by TCRdb cannot be tested. Germline V CDR1 and CDR2: MNHEY, SMNVEV (reference sequence). The CDR3 totals 15 residues. The CDR3 loop reads CASSVTGLSGNTIYF.

This chain joins TRBV5-1 and TRBJ1-5; TCRdb designates TRBD1, a call that cannot be tested without DNA. CDR1 is SGHRS and CDR2 is YFSETQ in the germline V gene. The CDR3 is 16 residues long. Here the CDR3 reads CASSPKSDRLLPTQHF.

The chain uses TRBV7-2 and TRBJ2-1; TCRdb indicates TRBD2, and absent DNA this call remains unverified. From germline, CDR1 is SGHTA and CDR2 FQGNSA. The CDR3 consists of 15 residues. The CDR3 protein is CASSLDSGEYNEQFF.

The rearrangement links TRBV4-1 to TRBJ1-1; with no DNA, the TCRdb D assignment of TRBD1 cannot be verified. Germline assignment: CDR1 MGHRA and CDR2 YSYEKL. This CDR3 region has 17 residues. The CDR3 sequence: CASSHTKLRGENTEAFF.

The chain combines TRBV6-1 with TRBJ2-5; TCRdb's assignment of TRBD1 cannot be checked, as there is no DNA. The CDR3 covers 14 residues. Germline-derived CDR1 and CDR2 are MNHNS and SASEGT. The CDR3 is CASSTGGGQRTQYF.

The chain couples TRBV3-1 to TRBJ1-3; TCRdb calls TRBD1, which cannot be checked without DNA. Per germline, CDR1 LGHDT and CDR2 YNNKEL (reference sequence). This CDR3 contains 15 residues. The CDR3: CASSQAGGGGNTIYF.

The chain carries TRBV6-6 and TRBJ2-7; TCRdb's D gene call, TRBD1, goes unchecked for lack of DNA. This CDR3 region has 14 residues. Germline V CDR1 and CDR2: MNHNY, SVGAGI (reference sequence). CDR3 sequence: CASSPRGPAYEQYF.

The genes are TRBV7-2 and TRBJ2-7; the D call of TRBD1 rests on TCRdb alone, since no DNA is present to check it. The germline V gene encodes CDR1 SGHTA and CDR2 FQGNSA. CDR3 size: 15 residues. CDR3 in amino acids: CASSLRDGRSYEQYF.